This T cell receptor beta chain was found in a study of OX40 agonist ivuxolimab in advanced cancers. Background for the entire study: Ivuxolimab was an agonistic, fully human IgG2 monoclonal antibody directed against OX40 (CD134), a costimulatory receptor. The monotherapy dose-escalation portion (N ≈ 56 patients) of the phase I ivuxolimab trial is reported in the paper. Intravenous ivuxolimab was administered to patients every 2 weeks at six dose levels: 0.01, 0.1, 0.3, 1.5, 3 and 10 mg/kg. Of the approximately 54 dose-escalation patients, hepatocellular carcinoma was present in about 20, melanoma in roughly 15, renal cell carcinoma in 9 and head and neck cancer in 9. Peripheral TCRbeta sequencing aimed to test whether ivuxolimab altered TCR sequence diversity and caused clonal T-cell expansion. Partial responses occurred in three dose-escalation patients: two with cutaneous melanoma and one with hepatocellular carcinoma. Patients were allowed to have had prior anti-PD-1, anti-PD-L1 or anti-CTLA-4 therapy, and approximately 37% of the dose-escalation patients had been treated with checkpoint inhibitors. A male proportion of 82.7% and a mean age of approximately 62 years, ranging from 23 to 79, were recorded for the dose-escalation cohort.

Per the germline V gene, LGHNA is the CDR1 and YNFKEQ is the CDR2. Germline trimming: 4 bases from V, 9 bases from J; junction bases outside gene matches: 6. The CDR3, from cysteine to phenylalanine, totals 14 residues. Of the read, only the CDR3 DNA is kept; its 42 bases are in frame from base 1. For sequencing of the TCRbeta CDR3 region, genomic DNA was extracted from the sorted cells. The immunoSEQ Assay was used to sequence the TCRbeta CDR3 regions. As stored in TCRdb, this immuneACCESS dataset retains in-frame rearrangements with V and J assigned. A fraction of the clones does not appear; measured against another copy, unresolved V genes explain less than half of the discrepancy, and the remainder lacks a known reason. The sample has approximately 82,000 clones on record, 80% to 95% of them singletons. The top ten hold 0.65% of the sample. Concerning this clone: This receptor's antigen is unknown. The record has no base qualities; no much larger clone is one base away.

General conclusions and limits of the study: Clonal expansion of both CD4+ and CD8+ blood T cells was observed from baseline to week 6 at doses 0.1 to 3.0 mg/kg. Low levels of normalized T-cell clonal expansion were also seen in some nonresponding patients. Antigen specificity was not determined for the clonally expanded peripheral T cells. Partial responders in the 0.1-3.0 mg/kg groups had among the lowest normalized peripheral clonal expansion, especially among CD8+ T cells. After ivuxolimab, expanded clones were on average more numerous among CD8+ T cells than among CD4+ T cells.

Patients with a history of autoimmune disease or receiving systemic immunosuppression were excluded from the trial. Peripheral blood for TCR sequencing was collected from all dose cohorts at baseline, on cycle 4 day 1, and on cycle 7 day 1. Samples were obtained from an open-label, multicenter, first-in-human phase I dose-escalation trial of ivuxolimab. The trial enrolled adults with locally advanced or metastatic head and neck squamous cell, hepatocellular, melanoma or renal cell carcinoma. Before TCR sequencing, CD4+ T cells and CD8+ T cells were sorted from peripheral blood as separate populations.

The material sequenced was CD4+ or CD8+ T cells sorted from blood, taken in a trial of the OX40 agonist ivuxolimab. The sequence was obtained from an adult with an advanced solid tumor such as melanoma, head and neck, liver or kidney cancer. This sequence uses TRBV4-2 and TRBJ2-3, with 11 bases in between that match TRBD2. The nucleotide sequence is given as TGTGCCAGCAGCCCGGGACTAGCGGAGGTGACGCAGTATTTT. The translation is CASSPGLAEVTQYF.